One and the same sample provided the 15 T cell receptor beta chains below, sequenced in a study of shared clonotypes between healthy human individuals. Clones were sequenced by immunoSEQ multiplex PCR, and TCRdb holds only the in-frame ones, with some missing. Of around 600,000 clones detected, around 96% appear once; the ten largest clones hold approximately 0.11%. Naivety among CD8 cells was defined by CD45RO negativity and positive CCR7 selection, thereby excluding terminally differentiated effector memory CD45RA+ cells. Sequenced sample: naive CD8+ T cells sorted from blood. The receptors were sampled from a woman in her thirties in good health.

A few counts support this clone. This rearrangement joins TRBV2 to TRBJ2-6; D ambiguous. This CDR3 has 16 amino acids. CDR1 SNHLY and CDR2 FYNNEI come from the germline V gene. Trimming took off 2 bases at V and 0 bases at J, with 8 bases between the two ends. CDR3 sequence reads: CASSEISSSGANVLTF. The CDR3 bases are TGTGCCAGCAGTGAAATCTCGAGCTCTGGGGCCAACGTCCTGACTTTC.

The chain has TRBV6-1 and TRBJ2-7, with D unresolved. Between the trimmed V and J ends, which lost 4 bases and 2 bases, there was a span of 12 bases. There are 14 residues in the CDR3. Germline CDR1 reads MNHNS; CDR2 reads SASEGT. CDR3 nucleotides: TGTGCCAGCAGTGTTGACGGGTACACCTACGAGCAGTACTTC. It specifies CASSVDGYTYEQYF.

V usage is TRBV27 and J usage is TRBJ1-2; 9 bases agree with TRBD1. This CDR3 has 16 residues. Germline V lookup: CDR1 MNHEY, CDR2 SMNVEV (reference sequence). Losses at the gene ends were 2 bases for V and 4 bases for J; bases not matched to a gene: 8. The CDR3 protein is CASSLRTGGETYGYTF. For the CDR3, the DNA is TGTGCCAGCAGTTTAAGAACAGGGGGCGAGACCTATGGCTACACCTTC.

This chain links TRBV5-6 with TRBJ1-2; weak D call: TRBD1 (6 bases). The CDR3 is 15 residues long. Trimming cost V 3 bases and J 10 bases, with 22 bases left between them. Germline V CDR1 and CDR2: SGHDT, YYEEEE. The CDR3 region has the DNA TGTGCCAGCAGCTGGGGAGGACAGTGGTGGAGAAACTACACCTTC. Translation gives CASSWGGQWWRNYTF.

V is TRBV29-1 and J is TRBJ1-2; 7 bases map to TRBD1. This CDR3 region has 13 residues. With V trimmed by 6 bases and J by 1 base, 5 bases remained unmatched. Per the germline V gene, CDR1 is SQVTM and CDR2 is ANQGSEA. The CDR3 protein is CSVTGARNYGYTF. For the CDR3, the DNA is TGCAGCGTAACAGGGGCCCGTAACTATGGCTACACCTTC.

A single count supports this clone. V is TRBV5-1 and J is TRBJ2-5; 7 bases are shared with TRBD2. The V and J ends lost 2 bases and 4 bases, in that order; junction bases with no gene match: 8. Germline CDR1 is SGHRS and CDR2 is YFSETQ. This CDR3 has 15 residues. CDR3 loop: CASSLGLELGETQYF. The CDR3 DNA reads TGCGCCAGCAGCTTAGGACTAGAGTTGGGAGAGACCCAGTACTTC.

Here the CDR3 reads CSVVWGEKLFF. The CDR3 DNA is TGCAGCGTTGTCTGGGGTGAAAAACTGTTTTTT. V usage is TRBV29-1 and J usage is TRBJ1-4, with D uncertain. Trimming took off 4 bases at V and 7 bases at J, with 7 bases between the two ends. The CDR3 is made up of 11 amino acids. Germline CDR1 and CDR2: SQVTM and ANQGSEA.

The chain joins TRBV2 to TRBJ2-7; 8 nucleotides align to TRBD2. The CDR3 consists of 17 residues. The ends lost 6 bases at V and 2 bases at J; junction bases unmatched: 15. The germline CDR1 and CDR2 sequences are SNHLY and FYNNEI. The CDR3 DNA sequence: TGTGCCAGCAGAGAGTACCCGGGGACTAGTAAAGCCTACGAGCAGTACTTC. This gives the protein CASREYPGTSKAYEQYF.

Here the CDR3 reads CASSAWNTIWTDSGNTIYF. CDR3 in DNA: TGTGCCAGCAGCGCATGGAATACTATTTGGACAGACTCTGGAAACACCATATATTTT. The chain has TRBV7-9 and TRBJ1-3; possibly TRBD1 for D (6 bases). Trimming cost V 5 bases and J 0 bases, with 23 bases left between them. Germline CDR1 and CDR2: SEHNR and FQNEAQ (reference sequence). CDR3 length: 19 amino acids. Full variable domain (outside the CDR3, taken from reference TRBV7-9 and TRBJ1-3): DTGVSQNPRHKITKRGQNVTFRCDPISEHNRLYWYRQTLGQGPEFLTYFQNEAQLEKSRLLSDRFSAERPKGSFSTLEIQRTEQGDSAMYLCASSAWNTIWTDSGNTIYFGEGSWLTVV.

The rearrangement links TRBV7-6 to TRBJ2-5, with 10 bases aligning to TRBD2. The CDR3 has 16 amino acids. The V gene's germline CDR1 is SGHVS and CDR2 FNYEAQ. Trimming removed 5 bases from V and 5 bases from J; junction bases left unmatched: 11. Written as DNA, the CDR3 is TGTGCCAGCAGCCATGGGCTAGCGGGAGACCGGGAGACCCAGTACTTC. Residues: CASSHGLAGDRETQYF.

This CDR3 is CASSQDSVRRGPSGQPQHF. The DNA of the CDR3 is TGCGCCAGCAGCCAAGATTCGGTAAGAAGGGGACCCTCTGGTCAGCCCCAGCATTTT. The chain has TRBV4-1 and TRBJ1-5, with TRBD1 as a possible D gene (5 bases). Looked up from germline, CDR1 is MGHRA and CDR2 is YSYEKL. V was shortened by 0 bases and J by 6 bases, with 24 bases between the two germline ends. This CDR3 comprises 19 residues.

This clone was seen just once. The chain uses TRBV28 and TRBJ1-1, with TRBD1 matching 7 bases. V dropped 6 bases and J dropped 11; count of bases not matched to a gene: 15. CDR1 is MDHEN and CDR2 is SYDVKM in the germline V gene. This CDR3 has 14 amino acids. The CDR3 region has the DNA TGTGCCAGCAGACATACAGGGGCTCGCCCCTATGCTTTCTTT. This codes for CASRHTGARPYAFF.

The V call is TRBV5-4, the J call TRBJ2-3; tentatively, D is TRBD2 (6 bases). Between the trimmed V and J ends, which lost 4 bases and 4 bases, there was a span of 16 bases. The CDR3 sequence is 15 residues long. Per germline, CDR1 SGHNT and CDR2 YYREEE (reference sequence). The CDR3 sequence: CASSPGGVGADTQYF. The CDR3, as DNA: TGTGCCAGCAGCCCCGGAGGGGTAGGGGCAGATACGCAGTATTTT.

For the CDR3, the DNA is TGTGCCAGCAGTTACTCCCCGTTCCAGTCCTACGAGCAGTACTTC. Encoded protein: CASSYSPFQSYEQYF. J is TRBJ2-7 and V is TRBV6-5; D ambiguous. Trimming stripped 0 bases from V and 1 base from J, with 10 bases between. The CDR3 is made up of 15 amino acids. The germline gives CDR1 MNHEY, CDR2 SVGAGI.

Written as DNA, the CDR3 is TGTGCCAGCAGTGCCCCCGGGGAAGAGTTCTTC. This gives the protein CASSAPGEEFF. The chain is built from TRBV28 and TRBJ2-1; a weak D match, TRBD2 (5 bases). Germline CDR1 reads MDHEN; CDR2 reads SYDVKM. Trimming left V 5 bases short and J 14 bases short, with 13 bases between. CDR3 size: 11 residues.